These 3 T cell receptor beta chains share one sample of origin, sequenced in a study of CD8+ T cells in alopecia areata. Isolated RNA was reverse transcribed into cDNA used as the sequencing template. The protocol was immunoSEQ multiplex PCR, while the TCRdb copy is restricted to in-frame clones and leaves out a portion. The repertoire consists of over 150,000 clones, with about 60% occurring once and the leading ten covering 14% to 15%. Sequenced material: CD4+ T cells sorted from blood, taken at week 0. All receptors derive from a human donor with alopecia areata.

V usage is TRBV18 and J usage is TRBJ2-3, with TRBD2 matching 8 bases. The length of the CDR3 is 16 residues. The junction had 6 bases not matched to a gene; V was cut back by 2 bases and J by 2 bases. The V gene's germline CDR1 is KGHSH and CDR2 LQKENI. The CDR3 DNA reads TGTGCCAGCTCACCAGGGGCGGGGGGCCTCACAGATACGCAGTATTTT. It is translated as CASSPGAGGLTDTQYF.

The V gene is TRBV7-3, the J gene TRBJ1-1, with D uncertain. The CDR3 loop spans 13 amino acids. V lost 6 bases and J lost 1, with 9 bases in between. CDR1 is SGHTA and CDR2 is FQGTGA in the germline V gene. The CDR3 here is CASSKQENTEAFF. CDR3 DNA: TGTGCCAGCAGTAAGCAAGAGAACACTGAAGCTTTCTTT. The complete variable domain, with remaining parts taken from reference TRBV7-3 and TRBJ1-1, reads GAGVSQTPSNKVTEKGKYVELRCDPISGHTALYWYRQSLGQGPEFLIYFQGTGAADDSGLPNDRFFAVRPEGSVSTLKIQRTERGDSAVYLCASSKQENTEAFFGQGTRLTVV.

This sequence joins TRBV6-5 and TRBJ2-7; 10 positions agree with TRBD1. The germline V gene encodes CDR1 MNHEY and CDR2 SVGAGI. The CDR3 consists of 15 residues. Trimming cost V 5 bases and J 2 bases; bases outside gene matches: 6. Here the CDR3 DNA reads TGTGCCAGCAGTCCCCGACAGGGGGCTGCCTACGAGCAGTACTTC. It yields the protein CASSPRQGAAYEQYF.